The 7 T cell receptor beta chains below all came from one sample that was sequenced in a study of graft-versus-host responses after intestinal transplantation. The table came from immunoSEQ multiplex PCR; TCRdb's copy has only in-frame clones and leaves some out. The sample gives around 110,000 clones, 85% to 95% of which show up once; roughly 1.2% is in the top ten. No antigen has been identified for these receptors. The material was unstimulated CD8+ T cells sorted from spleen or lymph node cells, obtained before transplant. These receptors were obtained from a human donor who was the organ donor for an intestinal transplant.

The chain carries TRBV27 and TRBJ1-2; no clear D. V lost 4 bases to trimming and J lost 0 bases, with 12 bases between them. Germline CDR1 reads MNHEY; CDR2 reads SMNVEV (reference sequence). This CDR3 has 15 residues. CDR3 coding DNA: TGTGCCAGCAGTTCCTCTCCGGGAGCTAACTATGGCTACACCTTC. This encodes CASSSSPGANYGYTF.

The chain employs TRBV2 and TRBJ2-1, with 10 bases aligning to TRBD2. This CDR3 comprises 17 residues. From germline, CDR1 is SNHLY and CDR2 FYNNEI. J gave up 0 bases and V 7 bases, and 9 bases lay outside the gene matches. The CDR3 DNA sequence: TGTGCCAGCATATCGACTAGCGGGTTTGTCTCCTACAATGAGCAGTTCTTC. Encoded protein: CASISTSGFVSYNEQFF. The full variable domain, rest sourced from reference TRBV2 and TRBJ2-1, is EPEVTQTPSHQVTQMGQEVILRCVPISNHLYFYWYRQILGQKVEFLVSFYNNEISEKSEIFDDQFSVERPDGSNFTLKIRSTKLEDSAMYFCASISTSGFVSYNEQFFGPGTRLTVL.

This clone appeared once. CDR3 in amino acids: CASSQDSGALDGYTF. CDR3 in DNA: TGCGCCAGCAGCCAAGATTCAGGGGCGCTCGACGGCTACACCTTC. The V and J genes are TRBV4-1 and TRBJ1-2; tentatively, D is TRBD1 (6 bases). Germline CDR1 is MGHRA and CDR2 is YSYEKL. V dropped 0 bases and J dropped 8 bases, with 16 bases sitting between them. This CDR3 contains 15 residues.

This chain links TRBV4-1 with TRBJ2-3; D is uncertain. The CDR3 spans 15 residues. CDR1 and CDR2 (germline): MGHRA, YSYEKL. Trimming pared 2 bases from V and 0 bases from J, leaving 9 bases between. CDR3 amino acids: CASSQLLSSTDTQYF. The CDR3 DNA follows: TGCGCCAGCAGCCAACTTTTATCCAGCACAGATACGCAGTATTTT.

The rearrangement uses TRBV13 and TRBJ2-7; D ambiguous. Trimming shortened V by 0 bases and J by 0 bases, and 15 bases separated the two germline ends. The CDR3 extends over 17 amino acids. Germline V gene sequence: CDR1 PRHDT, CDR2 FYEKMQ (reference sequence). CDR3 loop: CASSLGYGFESSYEQYF. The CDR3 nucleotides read TGTGCCAGCAGCTTAGGCTATGGATTTGAGAGCTCCTACGAGCAGTACTTC.

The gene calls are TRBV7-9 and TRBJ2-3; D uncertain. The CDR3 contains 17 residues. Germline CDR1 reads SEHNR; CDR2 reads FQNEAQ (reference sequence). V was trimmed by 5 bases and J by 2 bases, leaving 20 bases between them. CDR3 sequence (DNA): TGTGCCAGCAGCCCCCCCCTAACTCGTGGCTCCACAGATACGCAGTATTTT. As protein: CASSPPLTRGSTDTQYF.

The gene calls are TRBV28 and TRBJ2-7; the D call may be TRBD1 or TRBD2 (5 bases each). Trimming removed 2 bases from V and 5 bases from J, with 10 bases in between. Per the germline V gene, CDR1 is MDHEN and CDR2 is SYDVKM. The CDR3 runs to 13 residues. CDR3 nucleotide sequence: TGTGCCAGCAGTTTAGGGGGTCGAAACGAGCAGTACTTC. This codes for CASSLGGRNEQYF.